The rows below give T cell receptor beta chains drawn from one sample of a study of blood T cell repertoires in COVID-19. Data came from immunoSEQ multiplex PCR; TCRdb stores just in-frame clones and leaves some out. Seen here are about 160,000 clones, 70% to 85% observed once, and the top ten hold 22%. Input material: peripheral blood. Receptors originate from a woman older than 75 with acute or convalescent COVID-19. Both conserved end residues are part of each CDR3. The D gene is left open where the match is weak. Only part of the rows carry a size: once, few, many, or a class if the clone is expanded.

j_call clone_size d_call v_call cdr3_nt cdr3_aa
TRBJ1-1 NA NA TRBV3-1/TRBV3-2 TGTGCCAGCAGCGCAGGACAGCTCATGAACACTGAAGCTTTCTTT CASSAGQLMNTEAFF
TRBJ2-1 NA TRBD1 TRBV5-1 TGCGCCAGCAGCATAACAGGGGTAACCTACAATGAGCAGTTCTTC CASSITGVTYNEQFF
TRBJ2-1 NA NA TRBV5-5 TGTGCCAGCAGCTTCCGAGAGCGCAATGAGCAGTTCTTC CASSFRERNEQFF
TRBJ1-3 NA NA TRBV6-6 TGTGCCAGCAGTTCGAGCTCTGGAAACACCATATATTTT CASSSSSGNTIYF
TRBJ2-1 NA NA TRBV6-6 TGTGCCAGCAGTCCACGCGGGACAGGGACTACTAGCGGGCCTTACCCGTATGAGCAGTTCTTC CASSPRGTGTTSGPYPYEQFF
TRBJ2-5 NA TRBD2 TRBV6-5 TGTGCCAGCAGTTTCGGGAGGGCCGGAGAGACCCAGTACTTC CASSFGRAGETQYF
TRBJ2-7 NA TRBD1 TRBV4-1 TGCGCCAGCAGCCAAGCCCGGACAGGGTACTACGAGCAGTACTTC CASSQARTGYYEQYF
TRBJ1-4 NA TRBD1 TRBV15 TGTGCCACCAGCAGAGGGGCAAGGAGACAGGGTTATGAAAAACTGTTTTTT CATSRGARRQGYEKLFF
TRBJ2-3 NA NA TRBV6-6 TGTGCCAGCAGTTACCCCGCGTGGGGAGACACAGATACGCAGTATTTT CASSYPAWGDTDTQYF
TRBJ2-7 NA TRBD2 TRBV5-4 TGTGCCAGCAGCTCGAGGACTAGCGGGAGGGCCCCCCTCTACGAGCAGTACTTC CASSSRTSGRAPLYEQYF
TRBJ1-2 few TRBD1 TRBV30 TGTGCCTGGACCACAGGGGATAGTTCCTATGGCTACACCTTC CAWTTGDSSYGYTF
TRBJ1-2 NA TRBD1 TRBV5-1 TGCGCCAGCAGCTTAGGACAGGGGTCCGGCTACACCTTC CASSLGQGSGYTF
TRBJ1-2 once TRBD1 TRBV6-5 TGTGCCAGCAGCTCGGACAGGGCGGGCTATGGCTACACCTTC CASSSDRAGYGYTF
TRBJ1-2 NA NA TRBV20-1 TGCAGTGCTAGTCCCGAATCCAGGGGAAACTATGGCTACACCTTC CSASPESRGNYGYTF
TRBJ1-2 NA NA TRBV19 TGTGCCAGTAGTATTGACGGAACAGCCGGAAGTGGCTACACCTTC CASSIDGTAGSGYTF
TRBJ2-7 few TRBD2 TRBV5-1 TGCGCCAGCAGCCCGTCTGTGGGACTACACTTCGAGCAGTACTTC CASSPSVGLHFEQYF
TRBJ2-1 NA NA TRBV2 TGTGCCAGCAAAGTGGTCCCAACCGGGACTCCAGGAAAGCAGTTCTTC CASKVVPTGTPGKQFF
TRBJ2-7 NA TRBD1 TRBV2 TGTGCCAGCGGCGGACAGGGGTCCCCCTCCTACGAGCAGTACTTC CASGGQGSPSYEQYF
TRBJ2-3 NA NA TRBV7-9 TGTGCCAGCAGCTTTGGCAGGGCGGTAGATACGCAGTATTTT CASSFGRAVDTQYF
TRBJ1-2 NA TRBD1 TRBV5-4 TGTGCCAGCAGCTCGGGACAGCCCCTCTATGGCTACACCTTC CASSSGQPLYGYTF
TRBJ1-2 NA NA TRBV10-3 TGTGCCATCAGTGGGACATATGGCTACACCTTC CAISGTYGYTF
TRBJ2-7 NA NA TRBV6-5 TGTGCCAGCAGTTACTCCGGGGGCAGGGGGAGCCAGTACTTC CASSYSGGRGSQYF
TRBJ1-1 once NA TRBV30 TGTGCCTGGAGTGTGGACAGGAACACTGAAGCTTTCTTT CAWSVDRNTEAFF
TRBJ2-1 NA NA TRBV5-1 TGCGCCAGCAGCTTGAACCTCCGGTTTGGCAATGAGCAGTTCTTC CASSLNLRFGNEQFF
TRBJ1-1 NA TRBD1 TRBV10-3 TGTGCCGCCCGGGGACAGGGGAACACTGAAGCTTTCTTT CAARGQGNTEAFF
TRBJ2-1 NA TRBD2 TRBV5-1 TGCGCCAGCAGCTCGGGACTAGCGGGAGGGAGGGCCAATGAGCAGTTCTTC CASSSGLAGGRANEQFF
TRBJ1-4 once TRBD1 TRBV12-5 TGTGCTAGTGGTTTGGGACAGGGGTTAGGAACTAATGAAAAACTGTTTTTT CASGLGQGLGTNEKLFF
TRBJ2-3 NA TRBD2 TRBV7-9 TGTGCCAGCAGCCCGGGACTAGCTAGAGATACGCAGTATTTT CASSPGLARDTQYF
TRBJ2-5 NA NA TRBV29-1 TGCAGCGTTGAGTTGGTGGAGGTAGGGACCCAGTACTTC CSVELVEVGTQYF
TRBJ1-2 NA NA TRBV5-6 TGTGCCAGCAGCTTGCGTACAGGGTATTATGGCTACACCTTC CASSLRTGYYGYTF
TRBJ2-2 NA TRBD2 TRBV4-1 TGCGCCAGCAGCAAGGGACTAGCGGGAGGGTTGAACACCGGGGAGCTGTTTTTT CASSKGLAGGLNTGELFF
TRBJ2-1 NA TRBD2 TRBV3-1/TRBV3-2 TGTGCCAGCAGCCACGGTCCCGGGACTAGCGGGAGTAATGAGCAGTTCTTC CASSHGPGTSGSNEQFF
TRBJ2-7 NA NA TRBV5-1 TGCGCCAGCAGCTTGAGTCCGGTGTCTTCCTACGAGCAGTACTTC CASSLSPVSSYEQYF
TRBJ1-2 once NA TRBV6-2/TRBV6-3 TGTGCCAGCAGTTATCCTCGAGATGGCTACACCTTC CASSYPRDGYTF
TRBJ2-7 NA NA TRBV3-1/TRBV3-2 TGTGCCAGCAGCGTAGACAGGGAGGACGAGCAGTACTTC CASSVDREDEQYF
TRBJ2-7 NA TRBD2 TRBV30 TGTGCCTGGAGTGGACTAGCGGGAGCCGTCGGGGACGAGCAGTACTTC CAWSGLAGAVGDEQYF
TRBJ2-1 NA NA TRBV2 TGTGCCAGCACGGGTAGCGGAATCTACAATGAGCAGTTCTTC CASTGSGIYNEQFF
TRBJ2-1 few TRBD2 TRBV5-1 TGCGCCAGCAGCGAGGGACTAGCGCCTCACAATGAGCAGTTCTTC CASSEGLAPHNEQFF
TRBJ1-3 NA NA TRBV15 TGTGCCACCAGCAGAGATGTGGGAGGTGGAAACACCATATATTTT CATSRDVGGGNTIYF
TRBJ2-1 NA TRBD2 TRBV7-7 TGTGCCAGCAGCTTAGAGGCGGGAGGGCCTTATTACAATGAGCAGTTCTTC CASSLEAGGPYYNEQFF
TRBJ1-5 NA TRBD1 TRBV9 TGTGCCAGCAGCCCCGGGACAGGGGGGAATCAGCCCCAGCATTTT CASSPGTGGNQPQHF
TRBJ2-7 NA TRBD1 TRBV18 TGTGCCAGCTCACCAAACAGGGGCGACGAGCAGTACTTC CASSPNRGDEQYF
TRBJ1-2 NA NA TRBV5-1 TGCGCCAGCAGCTTGGGTCAAGACAGGCCCTACACCTTC CASSLGQDRPYTF
TRBJ2-1 NA NA TRBV4-2 TGTGCCAGCAGCCCCCCAACCAGCGGAGGTTACAATGAGCAGTTCTTC CASSPPTSGGYNEQFF
TRBJ2-1 NA TRBD2 TRBV10-2 TGCGCCAGCAGTGGGAAAGGACTAGCGGGAGTCTATGAGCAGTTCTTC CASSGKGLAGVYEQFF
TRBJ2-3 few TRBD2 TRBV30 TGTGCCTGGAGTGTACATGCGGGAGCAGGGGATACGCAGTATTTT CAWSVHAGAGDTQYF